This TCR beta chain was recorded in a study of vaccination effects on CD4 cells after COVID-19. The data were produced by immunoSEQ multiplex PCR, yet TCRdb's version contains in-frame clones alone and is incomplete. The data show about 22,000 clones, with approximately 73% seen just once and about an eighth held by the top ten. Study results and limitations: In the late period after vaccination, infection- and vaccine-induced clones contracted markedly.

This clone was detected once. Antigen unknown. In the ViraFEST assay, antigen-specific CD4+ clonotypes were identified by expansion after peptide-pool stimulation. Culturing for nine to ten days preceded CD4+ T cell isolation. Having tested negative for nucleocapsid antibodies, the vaccine recipients showed no prior SARS-CoV-2 infection. Cultivation was performed at a few million PBMC per well with roughly 9.1 IU/ml IL-2 and roughly 9.3 ug/ml peptides added. IL-2 medium took the place of half the medium on both days 3 and 7. The source is a human donor who received a COVID-19 vaccine. Sequencing used CD4+ T cells from PBMCs cultured with HCoV-229E spike peptides, obtained before COVID-19 vaccination.

As DNA, the CDR3 is TGTGCCAGCGCCAGGGGTGGGATTTTTAGCAATCAGCCCCAGCATTTT. Protein sequence: CASARGGIFSNQPQHF. The chain links TRBV5-6 to TRBJ1-5; D perhaps matches TRBD1 (6 bases). The germline V gene has CDR1 SGHDT and CDR2 YYEEEE. V was trimmed by 7 bases and J by 0 bases, leaving 17 bases between them. The CDR3 runs 16 residues.